This section outlines one TCR beta chain sequence together with its context. This clone showed up just once. Its antigen remains unidentified. Base quality data are lacking; no much larger clone is found one base away. Libraries were made using the immunoSEQ multiplex PCR assay. For the multiplex PCR, a mixture combining 60 forward primers for TCR Vbeta segments and 13 reverse primers for TCR Jbeta segments was used. The CDR3 region of rearranged TCR beta genes was amplified from genomic DNA by a multiplex PCR assay. On the Illumina HiSeq System, the amplified TCR beta libraries were sequenced as 87-base-pair reads. Concerning the study's data processing: A later analysis counted some 80 million unique TCR beta chains across the 550 to 800 repertoires, and some 11 million of these chains were shared by at least two donors. Raw reads were error-corrected and collapsed into unique sequences by a nearest-neighbor algorithm in which closely related sequences were merged to remove PCR and sequencing errors. CDR3 sequences were aligned to IMGT reference sequences to assign V, D and J gene segments. For a sequence to be retained, a match of at least six nucleotides was required to both a V gene segment and a J gene segment. A rearrangement was called productive if the CDR3 had no stop codons and remained in frame with V and J, and every other rearrangement was called non-productive. CDR3 was defined by IMGT convention, running from the second conserved V-encoded cysteine to the conserved J-encoded phenylalanine. Sequences without an unambiguous match to a single V gene segment were excluded from the earlier analysis of about 600 of the donors. In an earlier analysis of a few hundred of the donors, V segments were called functional above 56.7% productive rearrangements and were called segregating when the between-donor standard deviation exceeded 5%. A statistical classification framework was built to diagnose cytomegalovirus status from the catalog of TCR beta chain sequences. In a later analysis, V and J genes were assigned by comparing TCR nucleotide sequences against IMGT/GENE-DB human TR gene sequences. Using the TCRdist pipeline, a later analysis assigned CDR3 sequences along with most-parsimonious VDJ recombination scenarios. In a later analysis, each TCR beta chain was defined by its CDR3 amino acid sequence together with its V-gene family, and reads without a unique V-gene family were excluded. A later analysis removed 500 to 650 highly shared, low-generation-probability nucleotide sequences to deal with suspected cross-contamination and a sequencing artifact. In a later analysis, a clonal expansion index for each public chain was calculated from normalized within-repertoire ranks of inferred template counts. A later analysis computed generation probabilities with a VDJ recombination model fitted to out-of-frame rearrangements, and checked the results against IGoR. In a later analysis, TCR-TCR, TCR-HLA and TCR-CMV co-occurrence was scored with hypergeometric tests, and a repertoire-size bias correction was applied to TCR pairs. In a later analysis, false discovery rates were estimated by permuting HLA or CMV assignments 20 times. In a later analysis, co-occurring TCRs were grouped using DBSCAN, and TCRdist sequence similarity was added for clustering within HLA-allele-positive subsets. Co-occurrence clustering excluded repertoires with fewer than 30,000 or more than 120,000 public chains, plus five with anomalous nucleotide sharing. The immuneACCESS repertoire file appears here via TCRdb, limited to in-frame rearrangements. These files lack a portion of the clones; in checked studies, under half of the deficit traces to unresolved V genes, and the cause of the others is not known. That table furnishes V, J and clone size, whereas the DNA furnished D and trimming. The sample table holds around 230,000 clones, of which 60% to 80% were seen once. Of the sample, 1.8% is held by the ten largest clones.

In total, 630 or so healthy bone marrow donors made up the cohort. All cohort members were sampled while nominally healthy, although unrecorded immune exposures were likely present. The donor was CMV seronegative and belonged to the group of 350 or so seronegative cohort members. Every donor gave a peripheral blood sample, and the peripheral blood mononuclear cells from that sample were used for TCR beta sequencing. Genomic DNA extraction from the blood cell samples was performed with the Qiagen DNeasy Blood Extraction Kit. Sequences SNHLY (CDR1) and FYNNEI (CDR2) are obtained from the germline V gene. From the cysteine through the phenylalanine, the CDR3 covers 18 amino acids. Here the CDR3 DNA is all that survives: 54 bases in frame from base 1. V is pruned by 6 bases and J by 2 bases, leaving 11 bases of the junction without a gene match. This sample was taken from a study of cytomegalovirus exposure and HLA in healthy donors (dated by TCRdb to the late 2010s). Background on the whole study: An earlier analysis of roughly 630 of the donors reported approximately 290 Gb of sequence data and around 120 million unique TCR beta sequences from roughly 180 million T cells. About 280 gigabases of sequencing data and 75 million to 85 million unique TCR sequences made up an early release that covered under 750 HLA-typed donors. Of the roughly 400 genotyped donors, 65% to 90% fell in the genetic ancestry cluster associated with self-reported Caucasian donors. The study aimed to test whether cataloging public T cell receptors could reveal signatures of past pathogen exposure. The T cell repertoires of 666 subjects were profiled by immunosequencing and related to cytomegalovirus serostatus. A separate validation cohort of roughly 110 different subjects was used in addition to the approximately 610-subject first cohort. High-throughput TCR immunosequencing, statistical association of individual TCRs with disease status, and machine learning were combined to predict cytomegalovirus infection status. To study patterns of TCR occurrence, a later analysis re-analyzed previously published TCR beta repertoires from around 660 donors and added high-resolution HLA genotyping. Rather than using new phenotypic data, the later analysis identified candidate immune exposures from TCR beta sequences and from how often those sequences occurred across donors. An earlier analysis of several hundred of the donors applied high-throughput TCR beta sequencing to assess whether each TCR beta V gene segment acted as functional or pseudogenic. Alongside the repertoire data, information on donor age, sex, ethnicity and CMV serostatus was compiled. In a later genetic analysis, genome-wide SNP genotypes for about three fifths of the roughly 670 donors were used, and that subset was treated as a discovery cohort. All discovery cohort repertoires had been generated using a single sequencing platform. HLA typing included class I and class II loci at four-digit resolution. The number of donors typed differed by locus, with about 629-630 for A, B, C, DRB1 and DQB1, about 500 for DQA1, 600 to 610 for DPA1, and over 400 for DPB1. About five DR-DQ haplotypes were handled as single units for association and clustering, since linkage in the cohort was strong. On average, over 200,000 unique TCR beta nucleotide sequences were sequenced per donor among 350 to 400 genotyped donors of the cohort, with roughly 18% of those sequences being non-productive. General conclusions and limits of the study: Because some donors lacked HLA typing at each locus, the association tests relied only on the typed subset. A group of highly shared sequence variants was considered likely to be a technical artifact of the sequencing pipeline. Compared with the approximately 710-donor mean, donors in an Asian-associated ancestry cluster had fewer N-insertions in productive TCRs, according to a later genetic analysis. CMV serostatus was the only immune exposure information available for the cohort. The earlier analysis of a few hundred of the donors excluded roughly 16 rarely observed V segments, including chromosome 9 orphons, because counts were too low. In a later analysis, around 17,000 TCR beta sequences were associated with specific HLA alleles at a false discovery rate of 0.05. The study gave a list of under 200 TCR beta chains associated with cytomegalovirus. In vitro tests confirmed that a few of the cytomegalovirus-associated TCR beta chains recognize cytomegalovirus antigens. In both the original and validation cohorts, the classifier was reported to diagnose cytomegalovirus status with high specificity and sensitivity. An association between a missense DCLRE1C variant and V-gene and J-gene trimming of TCR beta chains was found in a later genetic analysis and replicated in an independent cohort. In a later analysis, the rate of TCR association differed among HLA loci, with DRB1 alleles having the most associated TCRs and HLA-C alleles having the fewest. The authors suggested that the approach could potentially be extended to other disease states and immunological phenotypes. The 87-base-pair reads could not distinguish some IMGT-functional V segments, including TRBV6-2 and TRBV6-3, so those segments were excluded. The presence/absence analyses assumed that sequencing depth was roughly uniform across donors, and that assumption may not be true. Correlated functional status among segregating V segments might reflect linkage disequilibrium, but an unknown experimental factor could not be ruled out. Assigning TCR associations to individual alleles was difficult when HLA alleles, especially DR and DQ, strongly co-occurred. In an earlier analysis of 587 of the donors, most TCR beta V segments appeared in productive rearrangements about 87% or about 30% of the time, broadly matching IMGT annotations. In a later analysis, HLA-associated TCR beta chains showed more clonal expansion and lower generation probabilities than non-associated chains that were equally common. This cohort had only TCR beta chains sequenced, and the lack of alpha or paired-chain data limited which features could be detected. A further reported finding was that TCR beta sequences accurately predicted the HLA-A and HLA-B alleles for most subjects in the first cohort. In a later analysis, several top co-occurrence clusters were reported to appear linked to parvovirus B19, influenza, CMV and Epstein-Barr virus. According to a later analysis, most CMV-associated TCR beta chains appeared to be HLA-restricted, and the HLA associations seemed to be driven largely by CMV exposure. Most TCR sequences were observed very rarely across donors, whereas some public TCRs were present in many individuals.

This chain is built from TRBV2 and TRBJ2-1; 12 bases in between match TRBD1. This clonotype was obtained from a male donor in good health and CMV-seronegative. The specimen was PBMCs. The CDR3 sequence is CASRSGDRGLGAYNEQFF. The base sequence is TGTGCCAGCAGGTCCGGGGACAGGGGGCTCGGGGCCTACAATGAGCAGTTCTTC.